The 27 T cell receptor beta chains given below trace back to one sample, sequenced in a study of blood T cell repertoires in COVID-19. Some clones are missing from TCRdb's copy, which holds only in-frame ones; the method was immunoSEQ multiplex PCR. The data contain some 160,000 clones, around 90% of them seen just once; the ten biggest clones take up approximately 3%. The sequenced material came from peripheral blood. The source is a man aged 55 to 69 with acute or convalescent COVID-19.

Turning to this clone: The junction departs from germline at one end; a sequencing error may be responsible. The chain combines TRBV3-1 (or the pseudogene TRBV3-2) with TRBJ2-7; TRBD1 or TRBD2 may be the D gene (5 bases each). The V gene's germline CDR1 is LGHDT and CDR2 YNNKEL (reference sequence). The CDR3 runs to 12 residues. CDR3 in amino acids: CASGQGAYEQYF. The CDR3 DNA reads as TGTGCCAGCGGCCAGGGAGCCTACGAGCAGTACTTC.

The chain combines TRBV21-1 with TRBJ2-3; TRBD1 was called by the table and not checked on the DNA. TRBV21-1 is noted as a pseudogene. This CDR3 is 15 amino acids long. CDR3 bases: TGTGCCAGCAGCCACGGACAGGGTGGCACAGATACGCAGTATTTT. Its protein product is CASSHGQGGTDTQYF.

The V and J genes are TRBV11-2 and TRBJ2-1; 7 positions match TRBD1. Germline V gene lookup returns CDR1 SGHAT and CDR2 FQNNGV. V shed 5 bases and J 5 bases; nucleotides not matched to a gene: 9. The CDR3 length is 15 residues. CDR3 nucleotides: TGTGCCAGCAGCCCCGGCCGGGACAGACACAATGAGCAGTTCTTC. As protein: CASSPGRDRHNEQFF. The full variable domain, rest sourced from reference TRBV11-2 and TRBJ2-1, is EAGVAQSPRYKIIEKRQSVAFWCNPISGHATLYWYQQILGQGPKLLIQFQNNGVVDDSQLPKDRFSAERLKGVDSTLKIQPAKLEDSAVYLCASSPGRDRHNEQFFGPGTRLTVL.

J is TRBJ1-6 and V is TRBV30; 7 bases are shared with TRBD1. The germline V gene encodes CDR1 GTSNPN and CDR2 SVGIG (reference sequence). This CDR3 region has 16 residues. With 0 bases clipped from V and 7 bases from J, the junction kept 9 bases outside the gene matches. CDR3 bases: TGTGCCTGGAGTGTAGCATCCGGGACAGCAAATTCACCCCTCCACTTT. The encoded protein is CAWSVASGTANSPLHF. Looking up the rest from reference TRBV30 and TRBJ1-6 gives the full variable domain: SQTIHQWPATLVQPVGSPLSLECTVEGTSNPNLYWYRQAAGRGLQLLFYSVGIGQISSEVPQNLSASRPQDRQFILSSKKLLLSDSGFYLCAWSVASGTANSPLHFGNGTRLTVT.

V and J are TRBV4-2 and TRBJ1-6; 9 nucleotides match TRBD1. The germline gives CDR1 LGHNA, CDR2 YNFKEQ. The CDR3 is 19 amino acids. After removal of 0 bases from V and 0 bases from J, the junction contained 6 bases not matched to a gene. The CDR3, as DNA: TGTGCCAGCAGCCAAGATCGTGGGACAGGGAGCTCCTATAATTCACCCCTCCACTTT. It yields the protein CASSQDRGTGSSYNSPLHF.

The V gene is TRBV3-1 (or the pseudogene TRBV3-2), the J gene TRBJ1-3; no clear D. The CDR3 sequence is 15 residues long. CDR1 and CDR2 from the germline V gene are LGHDT and YNNKEL (reference sequence). The germline V and J ends were trimmed by 0 bases and 0 bases, with 6 bases remaining between them. CDR3 sequence: CASSQDAGSGNTIYF. The CDR3 DNA reads as TGTGCCAGCAGCCAAGACGCGGGCTCTGGAAACACCATATATTTT.

The chain links TRBV19 to TRBJ2-5, with 11 bases lining up with TRBD2. Germline CDR1 reads LNHDA; CDR2 reads SQIVND (reference sequence). V gave up 6 bases and J gave up 4 bases; unmatched junction bases: 13. This CDR3 has 17 residues. In DNA, the CDR3 is TGTGCCAGTAGGCTCACCTCCACTAGCGGGGGTGTAGAGACCCAGTACTTC. Translating gives CASRLTSTSGGVETQYF.

The chain couples TRBV11-3 to TRBJ2-3, with TRBD2 matching 8 bases. CDR3 size: 16 residues. Germline values: CDR1 SGHNT, CDR2 YENEEA. The V and J ends lost 5 bases and 8 bases, in that order; junction bases with no gene match: 15. CDR3 DNA: TGTGCCAGCAGCCTCGTTAGCGGGGACCCCGTGAGTACGCAGTATTTT. It translates to CASSLVSGDPVSTQYF. Complete variable domain (other parts from reference TRBV11-3 and TRBJ2-3): EAGVVQSPRYKIIEKKQPVAFWCNPISGHNTLYWYLQNLGQGPELLIRYENEEAVDDSQLPKDRFSAERLKGVDSTLKIQPAELGDSAVYLCASSLVSGDPVSTQYFGPGTRLTVL.

This sequence joins TRBV5-4 and TRBJ2-1, with 7 bases matching TRBD1. The germline V gene encodes CDR1 SGHNT and CDR2 YYREEE (reference sequence). V dropped 0 bases and J dropped 9; count of bases not matched to a gene: 3. This CDR3 is built from 13 residues. The CDR3 here is CASSLGDSREQFF. In DNA form, the CDR3 reads TGTGCCAGCAGCTTGGGGGACAGCCGTGAGCAGTTCTTC.

The rearrangement uses TRBV4-1 and TRBJ2-2; D uncertain. This CDR3 has 15 amino acids. The germline V gene encodes CDR1 MGHRA and CDR2 YSYEKL. Trimming took 2 bases from V and 5 from J, leaving 12 bases between them. CDR3 sequence reads: CASSQTFAETGELFF. The CDR3 nucleotides are TGCGCCAGCAGCCAAACGTTCGCAGAAACCGGGGAGCTGTTTTTT.

This chain uses TRBV3-1 (or the pseudogene TRBV3-2) with TRBJ1-1; 11 bases are shared with TRBD1. Germline V lookup: CDR1 LGHDT, CDR2 YNNKEL (reference sequence). The CDR3 runs 15 residues. The J segment lost 12 bases and the V segment lost 3 bases, leaving 12 bases of the junction unmatched. CDR3 region: CASSHWDRGTTGTFF. The CDR3 DNA is TGTGCCAGCAGCCACTGGGACAGGGGGACTACAGGGACTTTCTTT.

The V gene is TRBV5-1, the J gene TRBJ2-3; 7 bases map to TRBD2. V lost 6 bases, J lost 1 base, and 11 bases stayed unmatched. The CDR3 has 16 amino acids. The germline V gene has CDR1 SGHRS and CDR2 YFSETQ. The CDR3 nucleotides read TGCGCCAGCACACCGCGCCAGCGGGGAGGCACAGATACGCAGTATTTT. Amino acids: CASTPRQRGGTDTQYF.

V and J are TRBV27 and TRBJ2-3; D possibly corresponds to TRBD1 (7 bases). The CDR3 runs 17 residues. V lost 10 bases to trimming and J lost 6 bases, with 29 bases between them. The germline V gene has CDR1 MNHEY and CDR2 SMNVEV (reference sequence). CDR3 in DNA: TGTGCCACCTACCGATCGTATTCGGCAGGGGGGATTGATACGCAGTATTTT. Its translation is CATYRSYSAGGIDTQYF.

This clone showed up just once. The J gene is TRBJ1-2, the V gene TRBV6-1, with 7 nucleotides matching TRBD1. The CDR3 is 15 residues long. Germline-derived CDR1 and CDR2 are MNHNS and SASEGT. V dropped 5 bases and J dropped 6; count of bases not matched to a gene: 12. The CDR3 loop is CASSPVGQTGNGYTF. The CDR3 coding sequence is TGTGCCAGCAGTCCGGTGGGTCAGACAGGGAATGGCTACACCTTC.

V usage is TRBV2 and J usage is TRBJ2-7; tentative D call: TRBD1 (6 bases). Germline lookup yields CDR1 SNHLY and CDR2 FYNNEI. V lost 7 bases and J lost 6, with 25 bases in between. The length of the CDR3 is 16 residues. CDR3 loop: CASTWGPSRKGPEQYF. CDR3 coding DNA: TGTGCCAGCACCTGGGGGCCGTCTAGGAAGGGACCCGAGCAGTACTTC.

The V call is TRBV5-1, the J call TRBJ1-2; 7 bases map to TRBD1. J lost 0 bases, V lost 2 bases, and 4 bases had no gene match. The germline gives CDR1 SGHRS, CDR2 YFSETQ. The CDR3 extends over 15 amino acids. CDR3 in amino acids: CASSFQGGTNYGYTF. CDR3 coding DNA: TGCGCCAGCAGCTTTCAGGGGGGAACTAACTATGGCTACACCTTC.

CDR3 in amino acids: CASSRQGDTEAFF. The CDR3, as DNA: TGTGCCAGCTCAAGACAGGGAGACACTGAAGCTTTCTTT. The rearrangement joins TRBV18 to TRBJ1-1, with TRBD1 matching over 7 bases. V shed 5 bases, J shed 3 bases, and the junction held 3 bases outside the gene matches. This CDR3 spans 13 amino acids. Germline V gives CDR1 KGHSH, CDR2 LQKENI.

The chain combines TRBV6-5 with TRBJ1-6; 8 bases are a match to TRBD1. In germline, CDR1 is MNHEY, CDR2 SVGAGI. The CDR3 totals 14 residues. Trimming took 4 bases from V and 10 from J; bases not matched to a gene: 6. The CDR3 DNA is TGTGCCAGCAGTTTACGGACAGGGAGCTCACCCCTCCACTTT. Translation: CASSLRTGSSPLHF.

The chain is built from TRBV6-4 and TRBJ1-2; no reliable D call. The CDR3 runs 12 residues. The ends were cut back, 5 bases at V and 1 base at J, with 5 bases in the middle. Per the germline V gene, CDR1 is MRHNA and CDR2 is SNTAGT. The CDR3 reads CASSRDNYGYTF. For the CDR3, the DNA is TGTGCCAGCAGTAGAGATAACTATGGCTACACCTTC.

This rearrangement joins TRBV19 to TRBJ2-1, with a possible D match to TRBD1 (6 bases). This CDR3 spans 14 amino acids. Per the germline V gene, CDR1 is LNHDA and CDR2 is SQIVND (reference sequence). Trimming removed 5 bases at V and 4 bases at J, with 12 bases between. The DNA for the CDR3 is TGTGCCAGTAGTTATCAGGGGACGTACAATGAGCAGTTCTTC. Encoded protein: CASSYQGTYNEQFF. Complete variable domain (other parts from reference TRBV19 and TRBJ2-1): DGGITQSPKYLFRKEGQNVTLSCEQNLNHDAMYWYRQDPGQGLRLIYYSQIVNDFQKGDIAEGYSVSREKKESFPLTVTSAQKNPTAFYLCASSYQGTYNEQFFGPGTRLTVL.

The V call is TRBV19, the J call TRBJ1-5, with 9 bases fitting TRBD1. Trimming at V came to 6 bases and at J to 5 bases, leaving 8 bases not matched to a gene. The CDR3 has 15 amino acids. CDR1 LNHDA and CDR2 SQIVND come from the germline V gene (reference sequence). The CDR3, as DNA: TGTGCCAGTAGCTGGGGGACAGGGCGAGATCAGCCCCAGCATTTT. Its protein product is CASSWGTGRDQPQHF.

The rearrangement uses TRBV29-1 and TRBJ1-3; D remains unclear. Per the germline V gene, CDR1 is SQVTM and CDR2 is ANQGSEA. Trimming removed 5 bases at V and 4 bases at J, with 9 bases between. The CDR3 contains 12 residues. CDR3 amino acids: CSVTYQGNTIYF. DNA of the CDR3: TGCAGCGTTACATACCAGGGAAACACCATATATTTT.

The rearrangement joins TRBV19 to TRBJ2-7; D is possibly TRBD1 (6 bases). The CDR3 is 11 amino acids. Germline V CDR1 and CDR2: LNHDA, SQIVND (reference sequence). Trimming cost V 6 bases and J 7 bases, with 10 bases left between them. CDR3 residues: CASSIQGEQYF. The CDR3 DNA sequence: TGTGCCAGTAGCATCCAGGGGGAGCAGTACTTC.

J is TRBJ2-4 and V is TRBV14; D is perhaps TRBD2 (5 bases). This CDR3 has 15 amino acids. The V gene's germline CDR1 is SGHDN and CDR2 FVKESK. Trimming took 3 bases from V and 8 from J, leaving 17 bases between them. The CDR3 region is CASSHGPGSRDIQYF. In nucleotides, the CDR3 is TGTGCCAGCAGCCATGGACCGGGGAGTAGAGACATTCAGTACTTC.

This rearrangement joins TRBV15 to TRBJ1-2; 8 positions match TRBD1. The germline CDR1 and CDR2 sequences are LNHNV and YYDKDF (reference sequence). The CDR3 totals 13 residues. V gave up 2 bases and J gave up 8 bases; unmatched junction bases: 4. The chain's CDR3 is CATSRPDRGGYTF. DNA for the CDR3: TGTGCCACCAGCAGACCAGACAGGGGCGGCTACACCTTC.

Written as DNA, the CDR3 is TGTGCCAGCAGCCGACAGGGGGTAGGCGGCTACACCTTC. This translates into CASSRQGVGGYTF. The chain employs TRBV7-2 and TRBJ1-2, with 9 bases aligning to TRBD1. V shed 5 bases, J shed 8 bases, and the junction held 6 bases outside the gene matches. This CDR3 contains 13 residues. The germline gives CDR1 SGHTA, CDR2 FQGNSA.

The chain has TRBV5-6 and TRBJ1-1; TRBD1 agrees at 8 bases. This CDR3 is 14 amino acids long. J lost 5 bases, V lost 5 bases, and 8 bases had no gene match. The germline V gene encodes CDR1 SGHDT and CDR2 YYEEEE. In DNA, the CDR3 is TGTGCCAGCAGAACGACAGGGGAGGGGACTGAAGCTTTCTTT. It is translated as CASRTTGEGTEAFF.